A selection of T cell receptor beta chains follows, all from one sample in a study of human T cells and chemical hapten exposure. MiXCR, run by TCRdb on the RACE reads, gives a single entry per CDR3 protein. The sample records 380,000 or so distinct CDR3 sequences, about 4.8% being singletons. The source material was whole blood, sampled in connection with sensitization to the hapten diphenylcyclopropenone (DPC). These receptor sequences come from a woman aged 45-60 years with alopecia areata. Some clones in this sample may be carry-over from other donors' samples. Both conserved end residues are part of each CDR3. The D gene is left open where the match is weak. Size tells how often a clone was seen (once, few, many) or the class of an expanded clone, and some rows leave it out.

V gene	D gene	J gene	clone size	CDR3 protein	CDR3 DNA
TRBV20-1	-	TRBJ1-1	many	CSARVPGEAFF	TGCAGTGCTAGAGTTCCGGGAGAAGCTTTCTTT
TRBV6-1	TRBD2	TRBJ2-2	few	CASPTILSWLAGGFTGELFF	TGTGCCAGCCCAACTATTTTATCCTGGCTAGCGGGGGGTTTCACCGGGGAGCTGTTTTTT
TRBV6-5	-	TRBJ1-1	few	CATNQGTNTEAFF	TGTGCCACCAACCAGGGGACCAACACTGAAGCTTTCTTT
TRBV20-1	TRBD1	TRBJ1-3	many	CSARDSDRGGNTIYF	TGCAGTGCTAGAGACTCGGACAGGGGTGGAAACACCATATATTTT
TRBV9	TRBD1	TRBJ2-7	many	CASSAGGQVAYEQYF	TGTGCCAGCAGCGCCGGCGGACAGGTTGCCTACGAGCAGTACTTC
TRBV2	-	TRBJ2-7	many	CASSVPGRSSYEQYF	TGTGCCAGCAGCGTCCCCGGACGTTCCTCCTACGAGCAGTACTTC
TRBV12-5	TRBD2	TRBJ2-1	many	CASGLPPWTSGAYNEQFF	TGTGCTAGTGGTTTGCCTCCTTGGACTAGCGGGGCCTACAATGAGCAGTTCTTC
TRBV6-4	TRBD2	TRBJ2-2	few	CASSASGITGELFF	TGTGCCAGCAGTGCAAGCGGGATCACCGGGGAGCTGTTTTTT
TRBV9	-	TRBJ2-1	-	CASSVENGIYEQFF	TGTGCCAGCAGCGTAGAGAACGGGATATATGAGCAGTTCTTC
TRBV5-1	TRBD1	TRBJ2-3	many	CASSLDGRGQGIDTQYF	TGCGCCAGCAGCTTGGATGGAAGGGGGCAGGGTATAGATACGCAGTATTTT